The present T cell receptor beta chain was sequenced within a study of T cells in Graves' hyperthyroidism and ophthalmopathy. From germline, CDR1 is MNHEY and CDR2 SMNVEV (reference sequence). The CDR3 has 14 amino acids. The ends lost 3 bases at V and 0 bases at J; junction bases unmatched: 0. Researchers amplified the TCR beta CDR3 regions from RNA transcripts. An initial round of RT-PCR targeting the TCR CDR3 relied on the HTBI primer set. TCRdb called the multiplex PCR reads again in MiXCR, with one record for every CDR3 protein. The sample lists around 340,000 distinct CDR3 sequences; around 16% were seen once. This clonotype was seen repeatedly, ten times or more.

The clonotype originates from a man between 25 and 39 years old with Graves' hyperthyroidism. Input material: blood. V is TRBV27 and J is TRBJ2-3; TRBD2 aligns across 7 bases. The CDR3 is CASSFGGSTDTQYF. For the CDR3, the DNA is TGTGCCAGCAGTTTCGGGGGGAGCACAGATACGCAGTATTTT.